This T cell receptor (beta chain) was recovered during a study of regulatory T cells in long-lasting Graves disease. Points from the study as a whole: Relative to newly diagnosed Graves' patients, persistent ones had lower TCR diversity.

Specified time point: newly diagnosed GD, antithyroid drugs for less than 3 months. After RNA was extracted from PBMCs, the TCR library was made from it. Graves' disease diagnosis relied on American Thyroid Association guidelines. V lost 7 bases to trimming and J lost 0 bases, with 21 bases between them. The CDR3 extends over 17 amino acids. The germline CDR1 and CDR2 sequences are MDHEN and SYDVKM. This clonotype has just a few counts. The antigen remains unidentified. CDR3 regions were amplified by Arm-PCR using iRepertoire HTBI primers to build TCR beta libraries. Via MiXCR, TCRdb re-called the multiplex PCR reads, giving one row per CDR3 protein. The repertoire has hundreds of thousands of distinct CDR3 sequences, over 15% of them found once; the top ten carry about 11%. The sample was also linked to a second study, of T cells in Graves' hyperthyroidism and ophthalmopathy. According to that study: Hyperthyroidism had been newly diagnosed in patients aged 18 to 65, and its duration was under 2 months. Most expanded thyroid clonotypes above 0.001 also appeared in blood.

This sequence joins TRBV28 and TRBJ1-2; D remains ambiguous. The TCR was taken from a woman under 40 with Graves disease. Sequencing was performed on peripheral blood mononuclear cells (PBMCs), taken at new diagnosis, from a patient treated with antithyroid drugs. In DNA, the CDR3 is TGTGCCAGCACACTGCAAGAGGGCATTCCAACTAACTATGGCTACACCTTC. Its protein is CASTLQEGIPTNYGYTF.